The rows below give T cell receptor beta chains drawn from one sample of a study of tumor-infiltrating lymphocytes in localized non-small cell lung cancer. Data came from immunoSEQ multiplex PCR; TCRdb stores just in-frame clones and leaves some out. This repertoire shows just under 4,000 clones, under 75% found once; its top ten account for 24%. The sequencing sample was made of uninvolved lung tissue not adjacent to the tumor. The receptors here all came from a human donor with non-small cell lung cancer. CDR3s include the opening cysteine and the closing phenylalanine or tryptophan. D genes are given only for firm matches. Clone size appears in some rows only: once, few, many, or a class for an expanded clone.

d_gene: NA
abundance: NA
v_gene: TRBV9
j_gene: TRBJ2-3
CDR3aa: CASSVRADTQYF
CDR3nt: TGTGCCAGCAGCGTACGTGCAGATACGCAGTATTTT

d_gene: NA
abundance: NA
v_gene: TRBV5-1
j_gene: TRBJ1-1
CDR3aa: CASSRTPGQRNTEAFF
CDR3nt: TGCGCCAGCAGTCGAACCCCGGGGCAGAGGAACACTGAAGCTTTCTTT

d_gene: TRBD2
abundance: NA
v_gene: TRBV5-4
j_gene: TRBJ2-5
CDR3aa: CASSFGGGAVKTQYF
CDR3nt: TGTGCCAGCAGCTTCGGCGGGGGGGCTGTGAAGACCCAGTACTTC

d_gene: NA
abundance: NA
v_gene: TRBV5-5
j_gene: TRBJ2-3
CDR3aa: CASSFAGYTDTQYF
CDR3nt: TGTGCCAGCAGCTTTGCGGGGTACACAGATACGCAGTATTTT

d_gene: NA
abundance: once
v_gene: TRBV4-3
j_gene: TRBJ2-3
CDR3aa: CASSQGSANTDTQYF
CDR3nt: TGCGCCAGCAGCCAAGGTTCCGCAAACACAGATACGCAGTATTTT

d_gene: NA
abundance: NA
v_gene: TRBV7-9
j_gene: TRBJ2-7
CDR3aa: CASSFSNRPYEQYF
CDR3nt: TGTGCCAGCAGCTTCTCGAACAGGCCCTACGAGCAGTACTTC

d_gene: NA
abundance: once
v_gene: TRBV6-6
j_gene: TRBJ2-4
CDR3aa: CASRAGENIQYF
CDR3nt: TGTGCCAGCAGAGCAGGGGAAAACATTCAGTACTTC

d_gene: NA
abundance: once
v_gene: TRBV9
j_gene: TRBJ1-1
CDR3aa: CASSASPSRNTEAFF
CDR3nt: TGTGCCAGCAGCGCATCCCCCTCACGGAACACTGAAGCTTTCTTT

d_gene: NA
abundance: medium-sized
v_gene: TRBV6-6
j_gene: TRBJ1-2
CDR3aa: CAIGSIGGYTF
CDR3nt: TGTGCCATCGGGTCGATAGGGGGCTACACCTTC

d_gene: NA
abundance: few
v_gene: TRBV10-3
j_gene: TRBJ1-2
CDR3aa: CAISEARDGGYTF
CDR3nt: TGTGCCATCAGTGAGGCCAGGGACGGCGGCTACACCTTC

d_gene: TRBD2
abundance: NA
v_gene: TRBV28
j_gene: TRBJ2-1
CDR3aa: CASTPQRGGWNEQFF
CDR3nt: TGTGCCAGCACCCCTCAGCGGGGGGGCTGGAATGAGCAGTTCTTC

d_gene: TRBD1
abundance: NA
v_gene: TRBV10-3
j_gene: TRBJ1-5
CDR3aa: CAIRGGQGDQPQHF
CDR3nt: TGTGCCATTAGGGGCGGACAGGGGGATCAGCCCCAGCATTTT

d_gene: NA
abundance: NA
v_gene: TRBV4-1
j_gene: TRBJ1-1
CDR3aa: CASSQATRYTEAFF
CDR3nt: TGCGCCAGCAGCCAAGCGACCCGATACACTGAAGCTTTCTTT

d_gene: NA
abundance: NA
v_gene: TRBV7-9
j_gene: TRBJ1-2
CDR3aa: CASSLADTFYFNYGYTF
CDR3nt: TGTGCCAGCAGCTTAGCGGACACCTTCTATTTTAACTATGGCTACACCTTC

d_gene: NA
abundance: NA
v_gene: TRBV2
j_gene: TRBJ1-1
CDR3aa: CASSEGLVSEAFF
CDR3nt: TGTGCCAGCAGTGAAGGGTTGGTCAGTGAAGCTTTCTTT

d_gene: TRBD1
abundance: NA
v_gene: TRBV5-1
j_gene: TRBJ2-7
CDR3aa: CASSLAEQGWDEQYF
CDR3nt: TGCGCCAGCAGCTTGGCCGAACAGGGGTGGGACGAGCAGTACTTC

d_gene: TRBD2
abundance: NA
v_gene: TRBV7-2
j_gene: TRBJ2-5
CDR3aa: CASSRGLAGGRETQYF
CDR3nt: TGTGCCAGCAGCCGGGGACTAGCGGGGGGGCGGGAGACCCAGTACTTC

d_gene: NA
abundance: NA
v_gene: TRBV28
j_gene: TRBJ2-7
CDR3aa: CASLDLYEQYF
CDR3nt: TGTGCCAGCCTGGACCTCTACGAGCAGTACTTC

d_gene: NA
abundance: NA
v_gene: TRBV5-1
j_gene: TRBJ2-3
CDR3aa: CASSQGTIQGTDTQYF
CDR3nt: TGCGCCAGCAGCCAAGGCACTATCCAAGGCACAGATACGCAGTATTTT

d_gene: TRBD1
abundance: NA
v_gene: TRBV5-4
j_gene: TRBJ1-6
CDR3aa: CASRTDRDYNSPLHF
CDR3nt: TGTGCCAGCAGAACCGACAGGGACTATAATTCACCCCTCCACTTT

d_gene: TRBD1
abundance: NA
v_gene: TRBV7-3
j_gene: TRBJ2-6
CDR3aa: CASSPGQGGVLTF
CDR3nt: TGTGCCAGCAGTCCAGGACAGGGAGGTGTCCTGACTTTC

d_gene: NA
abundance: NA
v_gene: TRBV9
j_gene: TRBJ1-1
CDR3aa: CASSVISSTEAFF
CDR3nt: TGTGCCAGCAGCGTAATAAGCAGCACTGAAGCTTTCTTT

d_gene: NA
abundance: medium-sized
v_gene: TRBV5-6
j_gene: TRBJ1-2
CDR3aa: CASSTTGNNYGYTF
CDR3nt: TGTGCCAGCAGCACCACCGGGAATAACTATGGCTACACCTTC

d_gene: NA
abundance: NA
v_gene: TRBV7-6
j_gene: TRBJ1-2
CDR3aa: CASSLEENYGYTF
CDR3nt: TGTGCCAGCAGCTTAGAGGAGAACTATGGCTACACCTTC

d_gene: TRBD1
abundance: NA
v_gene: TRBV5-1
j_gene: TRBJ1-2
CDR3aa: CASREGQGREGYTF
CDR3nt: TGCGCCAGCAGAGAAGGACAGGGGCGTGAGGGCTACACCTTC

d_gene: NA
abundance: NA
v_gene: TRBV21-1
j_gene: TRBJ2-1
CDR3aa: CASSLQGSPALFF
CDR3nt: TGTGCCAGCAGCCTACAGGGGAGCCCCGCCCTGTTCTTC

d_gene: NA
abundance: NA
v_gene: TRBV5-1
j_gene: TRBJ1-5
CDR3aa: CASSRRTGSRSNQPQHF
CDR3nt: TGCGCCAGCAGCCGGCGAACAGGATCCAGGAGCAATCAGCCCCAGCATTTT

d_gene: NA
abundance: NA
v_gene: TRBV5-4
j_gene: TRBJ1-2
CDR3aa: CASSLDRVVNYGYTF
CDR3nt: TGTGCCAGCAGCTTGGACAGGGTAGTTAACTATGGCTACACCTTC

d_gene: TRBD1
abundance: once
v_gene: TRBV5-6
j_gene: TRBJ2-1
CDR3aa: CASSWGQGSYNEQFF
CDR3nt: TGTGCCAGCAGCTGGGGACAGGGGTCCTACAATGAGCAGTTCTTC

d_gene: TRBD2
abundance: few
v_gene: TRBV2
j_gene: TRBJ2-4
CDR3aa: CASSYPSGGALNIQYF
CDR3nt: TGTGCCAGCAGTTACCCTAGCGGGGGGGCCTTAAACATTCAGTACTTC

d_gene: NA
abundance: NA
v_gene: TRBV4-3
j_gene: TRBJ2-2
CDR3aa: CASSQGFSGRLFF
CDR3nt: TGCGCCAGCAGCCAAGGGTTTTCAGGGAGGCTGTTTTTT

d_gene: TRBD2
abundance: NA
v_gene: TRBV6-5
j_gene: TRBJ2-1
CDR3aa: CASSFGRGGHNEQFF
CDR3nt: TGTGCCAGCAGTTTTGGGCGGGGGGGACACAATGAGCAGTTCTTC

d_gene: NA
abundance: once
v_gene: TRBV28
j_gene: TRBJ1-2
CDR3aa: CASSLSWAQGGYGYTF
CDR3nt: TGTGCCAGCAGTTTGTCCTGGGCCCAGGGAGGCTATGGCTACACCTTC

d_gene: TRBD1
abundance: few
v_gene: TRBV6-5
j_gene: TRBJ2-7
CDR3aa: CASSLQTGVDEQYF
CDR3nt: TGTGCCAGCAGCCTCCAAACAGGGGTGGACGAGCAGTACTTC

d_gene: NA
abundance: NA
v_gene: TRBV6-1
j_gene: TRBJ1-3
CDR3aa: CASSDKRGSGNTIYF
CDR3nt: TGTGCCAGCAGTGACAAGAGAGGCTCTGGAAACACCATATATTTT

d_gene: TRBD1
abundance: NA
v_gene: TRBV19
j_gene: TRBJ1-5
CDR3aa: CASSPNPTGGSNQPQHF
CDR3nt: TGTGCCAGTAGTCCCAACCCGACAGGGGGAAGCAATCAGCCCCAGCATTTT

d_gene: NA
abundance: NA
v_gene: TRBV29-1
j_gene: TRBJ2-2
CDR3aa: CSVEEGPVTNTGELFF
CDR3nt: TGCAGCGTTGAAGAAGGGCCCGTCACCAACACCGGGGAGCTGTTTTTT

d_gene: NA
abundance: once
v_gene: TRBV4-1
j_gene: TRBJ2-5
CDR3aa: CASSQLGPQETQYF
CDR3nt: TGCGCCAGCAGCCAACTTGGCCCTCAAGAGACCCAGTACTTC

d_gene: NA
abundance: NA
v_gene: TRBV7-3
j_gene: TRBJ1-2
CDR3aa: CASSLSAGGGYGYTF
CDR3nt: TGTGCCAGCAGCTTATCGGCCGGGGGGGGCTATGGCTACACCTTC

d_gene: TRBD2
abundance: NA
v_gene: TRBV6-5
j_gene: TRBJ2-7
CDR3aa: CASSRSSGSSYEQYF
CDR3nt: TGTGCCAGCAGCCGGTCTAGCGGCAGCTCCTACGAGCAGTACTTC

d_gene: TRBD1
abundance: once
v_gene: TRBV5-1
j_gene: TRBJ1-1
CDR3aa: CASSLGTGVINTEAFF
CDR3nt: TGCGCCAGCAGCTTGGGTACAGGGGTGATTAACACTGAAGCTTTCTTT

d_gene: NA
abundance: NA
v_gene: TRBV7-8
j_gene: TRBJ1-1
CDR3aa: CASSPRRLNTEAFF
CDR3nt: TGTGCCAGCAGCCCCAGACGGTTGAACACTGAAGCTTTCTTT

d_gene: NA
abundance: NA
v_gene: TRBV19
j_gene: TRBJ2-6
CDR3aa: CASSILRGSGANVLTF
CDR3nt: TGTGCCAGTAGTATATTAAGGGGCTCTGGGGCCAACGTCCTGACTTTC

d_gene: NA
abundance: NA
v_gene: TRBV4-2
j_gene: TRBJ2-5
CDR3aa: CASSQYYDRQTQYF
CDR3nt: TGTGCCAGCAGCCAATACTATGACCGGCAGACCCAGTACTTC

d_gene: TRBD1
abundance: NA
v_gene: TRBV11-3
j_gene: TRBJ1-6
CDR3aa: CASSSGQGRNSPLHF
CDR3nt: TGTGCCAGCAGCTCGGGACAGGGGAGGAATTCACCCCTCCACTTT

d_gene: NA
abundance: NA
v_gene: TRBV14
j_gene: TRBJ2-5
CDR3aa: CASSQRTGRGMQETQYF
CDR3nt: TGTGCCAGCAGCCAACGGACAGGACGCGGGATGCAAGAGACCCAGTACTTC